This T cell receptor (beta chain) was observed in a study of T cell responses to AZD1222 COVID-19 vaccine. Study background: Analyses pooled second doses at about 4 or about 12 weeks.

The study's findings and limits: Spike-spanning, vaccine-associated CD4 TCRs were dominant at 160-218 and 743-854.

This clone was recorded once. Its target is not known. From germline, CDR1 is PRHDT and CDR2 FYEKMQ (reference sequence). V was clipped by 5 bases and J by 0 bases, with 14 bases between them. The CDR3 spans 16 residues. Generated by immunoSEQ multiplex PCR, the TCRdb table keeps only in-frame clones and is missing some. This sample has 140,000 or so clones; roughly 88% occur once, and the top ten carry approximately 3.5%. Here the sequenced sample was peripheral blood, taken on day 0 of AZD1222 vaccination. This TCR derives from an adult in good health. The chain recombines TRBV13 with TRBJ2-1; weak D call: TRBD2 (5 bases). Here the CDR3 DNA reads TGTGCCAGCAGCATAACTGGACTTCGCTCCTACAATGAGCAGTTCTTC. Its translation: CASSITGLRSYNEQFF.